This TCR beta chain emerged from a study of T cell changes during pregnancy in multiple sclerosis. Data came from immunoSEQ multiplex PCR; TCRdb stores just in-frame clones and leaves some out. The profile shows tens of thousands of clones, around 93% of them singletons. CDR3 length: 16 residues. Germline lookup yields CDR1 LNHDA and CDR2 SQIVND (reference sequence). Trimming took 6 bases from V and 3 from J; bases not matched to a gene: 8. Specimen: CD4+ T cells from peripheral blood mononuclear cells, collected in the second trimester of pregnancy. The chain employs TRBV19 and TRBJ1-4; 9 nucleotides align to TRBD1. This sequence originates from a female donor with multiple sclerosis, enrolled in a pregnancy study. CDR3 region: CASRDGQGRSNEKLFF. The CDR3 region has the DNA TGTGCCAGTAGGGACGGACAGGGGAGGTCTAATGAAAAACTGTTTTTT.